The rows below give T cell receptor beta chains drawn from one sample of a study of OX40 agonist ivuxolimab in advanced cancers. Sequenced by immunoSEQ multiplex PCR; TCRdb stores in-frame clones only, minus some. The sample carries about 81,000 clones, about 86% recorded once. The sample here was CD4+ or CD8+ T cells sorted from blood, taken in a trial of the OX40 agonist ivuxolimab. These receptor sequences come from an adult with an advanced solid tumor such as melanoma, head and neck, liver or kidney cancer. Both conserved end residues are part of each CDR3. D genes are given only for firm matches. For some rows the clone size is stated as once, few or many, or as a class when expanded; others skip it.

TRBJ2-5,TRBD1,TRBV9,once,CASSDRTGGPQETQYF,TGTGCCAGCAGCGATCGGACAGGGGGCCCCCAAGAGACCCAGTACTTC
TRBJ1-1,.,TRBV28,.,CASSFGVGVTEAFF,TGTGCCAGCAGTTTTGGGGTCGGGGTAACTGAAGCTTTCTTT
TRBJ1-5,.,TRBV5-6,.,CASKLRGGSNQPQHF,TGTGCCAGCAAACTCAGGGGCGGAAGCAATCAGCCCCAGCATTTT
TRBJ2-7,TRBD2,TRBV7-8,.,CASTPQPAGGSGEQYF,TGTGCCAGCACCCCTCAGCCGGCGGGAGGATCGGGTGAGCAGTACTTC
TRBJ2-7,.,TRBV6-5,.,CASSHPTTGHYEQYF,TGTGCCAGCAGCCACCCCACGACGGGACACTACGAGCAGTACTTC
TRBJ1-2,.,TRBV28,.,CASSSLLYGYTF,TGTGCCAGCAGTTCTCTTCTATATGGCTACACCTTC
TRBJ2-7,.,TRBV21-1,.,CASSKPRIGQAISGRAFPSYEQYF,TGTGCCAGCAGCAAACCAAGAATCGGACAGGCGATTAGCGGGAGGGCCTTCCCTTCCTACGAGCAGTACTTC
TRBJ2-5,.,TRBV6-1,.,CASSDFLQTEETQYF,TGTGCCAGCAGTGACTTTTTGCAGACGGAAGAGACCCAGTACTTC
TRBJ2-2,.,TRBV19,.,CASSMVFGELFF,TGTGCCAGTAGTATGGTTTTTGGGGAGCTGTTTTTT
TRBJ2-3,.,TRBV28,few,CASTDRYTQYF,TGTGCCAGCACTGATAGATATACGCAGTATTTT
TRBJ2-1,.,TRBV4-3,few,CASSQDALNNEQFF,TGCGCCAGCAGCCAAGATGCGTTGAACAATGAGCAGTTCTTC
TRBJ2-5,.,TRBV2,.,CASSEALRKGLRETQYF,TGTGCCAGCAGTGAAGCTTTGCGGAAAGGGCTTCGGGAGACCCAGTACTTC